This T cell receptor (beta chain) was recorded in a study of cytomegalovirus exposure and HLA in healthy donors (dated by TCRdb to the late 2010s). About the study as a whole: An earlier analysis of roughly 610 of the donors reported roughly 300 Gb of sequence data and around 100 million unique TCR beta sequences obtained from roughly 180 million T cells. Every repertoire in the discovery cohort had been generated on one and the same sequencing platform. An earlier analysis of several hundred of the donors applied high-throughput TCR beta sequencing to assess whether each TCR beta V gene segment acted as functional or pseudogenic. The number of donors typed differed by locus, with 629-630 for A, B, C, DRB1 and DQB1, more than 500 for DQA1, about 610 for DPA1, and some 440 for DPB1. The T cell repertoires of some 700 subjects were profiled by immunosequencing and related to cytomegalovirus serostatus. A later genetic analysis used genome-wide SNP genotypes for 398 of the 666 donors, treating that subset as a discovery cohort. Rather than using new phenotypic data, the later analysis identified candidate immune exposures from TCR beta sequences and from how often those sequences occurred across donors. About five DR-DQ haplotypes were treated as single units for association and clustering because of strong linkage in the cohort. Across approximately 420 genotyped donors of the cohort, an average of about 250,000 unique TCR beta nucleotide sequences per donor were sequenced, and roughly 18% of those sequences were non-productive. Donor age, sex, ethnicity and CMV serostatus were compiled together with the repertoire data. To predict cytomegalovirus infection status, the study brought together high-throughput TCR immunosequencing, statistical association of individual TCRs with disease status, and machine learning. Both class I and class II loci were covered by HLA typing, at four-digit resolution. Besides the first cohort of roughly 660 subjects, a separate validation cohort made up of roughly 130 different subjects was used. Among the roughly 380 genotyped donors, roughly 80% belonged to the genetic ancestry cluster associated with self-reported Caucasian donors. About 280 gigabases of sequencing data and roughly 80 million unique TCR sequences made up an early release that covered fewer than 650 HLA-typed donors. In a later analysis, previously published TCR beta repertoires from 670 or so donors were re-analyzed and high-resolution HLA genotyping was added so that TCR occurrence patterns could be studied. The study aimed to test whether cataloging public T cell receptors could reveal signatures of past pathogen exposure. Points the paper makes about the study in general: A further reported finding was that TCR beta sequences accurately predicted the HLA-A and HLA-B alleles for most subjects in the first cohort. A group of highly shared sequence variants was considered likely to be a technical artifact of the sequencing pipeline. The authors suggested that the approach could potentially be generalized to other disease states and immunological phenotypes. Specific HLA alleles were associated with over 15,000 TCR beta sequences at a false discovery rate of 0.05 in a later analysis. The cohort was sequenced for TCR beta chains only, and without alpha or paired-chain data the features that could be detected were limited. While some public TCRs were present in many individuals, most TCR sequences turned up only very rarely across donors. Cytomegalovirus status was reported to be diagnosed by the classifier with high specificity and sensitivity in both the original and validation cohorts. A total of about 150 TCR beta chains were listed by the study as associated with cytomegalovirus. In a later analysis, the rate of TCR association differed among HLA loci, with DRB1 alleles having the most associated TCRs and HLA-C alleles having the fewest. In a later analysis, HLA-associated TCR beta chains were found to be more clonally expanded and to have lower generation probabilities than equally common non-associated chains. In vitro tests confirmed that three of the cytomegalovirus-associated TCR beta chains recognize cytomegalovirus antigens. A later genetic analysis reported fewer N-insertions in productive TCRs among donors in an Asian-associated ancestry cluster than the roughly 690-donor mean. Correlated functional status among segregating V segments might reflect linkage disequilibrium, but an unknown experimental factor could not be ruled out. Strong co-occurrence of HLA alleles, especially DR and DQ, made assigning TCR associations to individual alleles difficult. The 87-base-pair reads could not distinguish some IMGT-functional V segments, including TRBV6-2 and TRBV6-3, so those segments were excluded. An association between a missense DCLRE1C variant and V-gene and J-gene trimming of TCR beta chains was found in a later genetic analysis and replicated in an independent cohort. Approximately 18 rarely observed V segments, including chromosome 9 orphons, were excluded from the earlier analysis of a few hundred of the donors because counts were too low. Presence/absence analyses assumed roughly uniform sequencing depth across donors, an assumption that may not hold. In an earlier analysis of 450 to 750 of the donors, most TCR beta V segments appeared in productive rearrangements about 87% or about 30% of the time, broadly matching IMGT annotations. A later analysis reported that several top co-occurrence clusters appeared linked to parvovirus B19, influenza, CMV and Epstein-Barr virus. Because HLA typing was unavailable for some donors at each locus, only the typed subset was used in association tests. In a later analysis, most CMV-associated TCR beta chains were found to appear HLA-restricted, with HLA associations seemingly driven largely by CMV exposure. CMV serostatus was the only immune exposure information available for the cohort.

The method behind the library was the immunoSEQ multiplex PCR assay. For the multiplex PCR, a mixture combining 60 forward primers for TCR Vbeta segments and 13 reverse primers for TCR Jbeta segments was used. The CDR3 region of rearranged TCR beta genes was amplified from genomic DNA with a multiplex PCR assay. Amplified TCR beta libraries were sequenced as 87-base-pair reads on the Illumina HiSeq System. The authors processed their data as follows. In a later analysis, around 80 million unique TCR beta chains were counted across the approximately 640 repertoires, and around 10 million of these chains were shared by at least two donors. Raw reads were error-corrected and collapsed into unique sequences with a nearest-neighbor algorithm that merged closely related sequences to remove PCR and sequencing errors. To assign V, D and J gene segments, CDR3 sequences were aligned to IMGT reference sequences. Each retained sequence needed at least a six-nucleotide match to both a V gene segment and a J gene segment. A rearrangement was called productive if the CDR3 had no stop codons and remained in frame with V and J, and every other rearrangement was called non-productive. CDR3 was defined by IMGT convention, running from the second conserved V-encoded cysteine to the conserved J-encoded phenylalanine. The earlier analysis of a few hundred of the donors excluded sequences that lacked an unambiguous match to a single V gene segment. In an earlier analysis of 500 to 750 of the donors, V segments were called functional above 56.7% productive rearrangements and were called segregating when the between-donor standard deviation exceeded 5%. A statistical classification framework was built for diagnosing cytomegalovirus status from the catalog of TCR beta chain sequences. V and J gene assignment, in a later analysis, came from comparing TCR nucleotide sequences with IMGT/GENE-DB human TR gene sequences. The TCRdist pipeline was used in a later analysis to assign CDR3 sequences and most-parsimonious VDJ recombination scenarios. In a later analysis, every TCR beta chain was defined by the combination of its CDR3 amino acid sequence and its V-gene family, and reads without a unique V-gene family were dropped. To address suspected cross-contamination and a sequencing artifact, a later analysis removed 450 to 700 highly shared, low-generation-probability nucleotide sequences. In a later analysis, a clonal expansion index for each public chain was calculated from normalized within-repertoire ranks of inferred template counts. In a later analysis, generation probabilities were computed with a VDJ recombination model fitted to out-of-frame rearrangements, and the resulting probabilities were checked against IGoR. In a later analysis, TCR-TCR, TCR-HLA and TCR-CMV co-occurrence was scored with hypergeometric tests, and a repertoire-size bias correction was applied to TCR pairs. To estimate false discovery rates, a later analysis permuted the HLA or CMV assignments 20 times. In a later analysis, co-occurring TCRs were grouped using DBSCAN, and TCRdist sequence similarity was added for clustering within HLA-allele-positive subsets. For co-occurrence clustering, repertoires with fewer than 30,000 or more than 120,000 public chains were excluded, along with roughly 5 repertoires with anomalous nucleotide sharing. The clones in this table, taken by TCRdb from immuneACCESS, are in-frame only. Not every clone is retained; where verified, under half of the shortfall comes from an unresolved V gene, and the cause of the rest is unknown. The V and J calls and clone size come from that table; D and trimming were worked out from the DNA. The sample has some 190,000 clones on record, about 69% of them singletons. The ten most abundant clones make up about 4.4% of the sample.

The germline V gene specifies SGHVS as CDR1 and FNYEAQ as CDR2. The CDR3 measures 15 amino acids from cysteine to phenylalanine. CDR3 DNA is the only sequence kept; it has 45 bases, read in frame from the first base. V and J are trimmed by 4 bases and 6 bases, and the gene matches miss 10 bases of the junction. A note on this clone: Its antigen specificity is not known. No base-level quality is on record; no much larger clone is a single base apart.

The cohort comprised some 730 healthy bone marrow donors. At the time of sampling, every cohort member was nominally healthy, though immune exposures that went unrecorded were likely present. The donor tested CMV seropositive, placing the donor among the roughly 270 seropositive members of the cohort. A peripheral blood sample was collected from each donor, and TCR beta sequencing was performed on peripheral blood mononuclear cells. Genomic DNA extraction from the blood cell samples was performed with the Qiagen DNeasy Blood Extraction Kit. The sample was PBMCs. Recombination linked TRBV7-6 to TRBJ2-3, with 7 bases in between that match TRBD2. This receptor was taken from a man aged 25-40 years in good health and CMV-seropositive. The CDR3 is CASSSWGGIMDTQYF. Read as DNA, the sequence is TGTGCCAGCAGCTCGTGGGGGGGAATAATGGATACGCAGTATTTT.